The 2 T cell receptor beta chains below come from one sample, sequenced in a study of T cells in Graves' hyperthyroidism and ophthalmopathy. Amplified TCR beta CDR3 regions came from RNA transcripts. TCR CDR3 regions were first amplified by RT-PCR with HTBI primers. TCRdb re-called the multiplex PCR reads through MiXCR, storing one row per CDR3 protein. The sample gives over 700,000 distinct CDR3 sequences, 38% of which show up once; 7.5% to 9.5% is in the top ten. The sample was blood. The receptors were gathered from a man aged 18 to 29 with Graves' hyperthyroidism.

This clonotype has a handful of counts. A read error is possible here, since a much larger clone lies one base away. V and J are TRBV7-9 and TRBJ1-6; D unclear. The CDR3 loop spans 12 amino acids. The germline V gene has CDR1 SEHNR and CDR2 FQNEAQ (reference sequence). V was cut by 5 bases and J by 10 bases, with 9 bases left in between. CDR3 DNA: TGTGCCAGCAGCGACGGGGTCTCACCCCTCCACTTT. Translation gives CASSDGVSPLHF.

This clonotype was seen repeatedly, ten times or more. CDR3 DNA sequence: TGTGCCAGTGGACAGGGGGCATATCAGCCCCAGCATTTT. Protein: CASGQGAYQPQHF. V usage is TRBV19 and J usage is TRBJ1-5; TRBD1 matches 11 bases. With V trimmed by 8 bases and J by 5 bases, 2 bases remained unmatched. Germline V gene sequence: CDR1 LNHDA, CDR2 SQIVND (reference sequence). There are 13 residues in the CDR3.